Described below is a single T cell receptor beta chain sequence and its context. The CDR3 covers 16 residues. In germline, CDR1 is GTSNPN, CDR2 SVGIG (reference sequence). Between the trimmed V and J ends, which lost 2 bases and 0 bases, there was a span of 13 bases. These data belong to a study of siplizumab effects on memory and regulatory T cells. The table came from immunoSEQ multiplex PCR; TCRdb's copy has only in-frame clones and leaves some out. The repertoire has 99,000 or so clones, about 93% of them found once; the top ten carry about 0.32%. The TCR originated in a human donor in good health. The gene calls are TRBV30 and TRBJ2-2; D may be TRBD1 or TRBD2 (6 bases each). Sequenced: CD4+ T cells sorted from blood. In DNA, the CDR3 is TGTGCCTGGAGTATACGGGGGCCACCGAACACCGGGGAGCTGTTTTTT. This sequence encodes CAWSIRGPPNTGELFF.